The 26 T cell receptor beta chains below were found in one sample sequenced in a study of CXCR3-negative and CXCR3-positive naive CD8 T cells. General study results and limits: More hydrophobic TRB CDR3s occurred in CXCR3-positive than in CXCR3-negative naive cells.

cDNA libraries for TRB were generated by 5' RACE incorporating UMI labels. TCRdb re-called the 5' RACE reads and shows each CDR3 protein once, DNA omitted. The specimen's table records approximately 59,000 distinct CDR3 sequences. These TCRs' antigens remain unknown. Source material: naive CXCR3+ CD8+ T cells from blood. Subset in this sample: CD45RO-CCR7+CD27+CD95- naive CD8+ T cells expressing CXCR3 (TNR3+). The receptor set was obtained from a human donor in good health. Some clones in this sample may be carry-over from other donors' samples.

The chain combines TRBV20-1 with TRBJ2-1; the D call of TRBD1 rests on TCRdb alone, since no DNA is present to check it. This CDR3 comprises 14 residues. CDR1 is DFQATT and CDR2 is SNEGSKA in the germline V gene (reference sequence). The CDR3 loop reads CSARPRGGYNEQFF.

The chain carries TRBV7-6 and TRBJ2-1. From germline, CDR1 is SGHVS and CDR2 FNYEAQ. The CDR3 covers 16 residues. The CDR3 loop reads CASSLRYQLDYNEQFF.

The rearrangement uses TRBV29-1 and TRBJ2-7; as DNA is missing, the TRBD2 call by TCRdb cannot be tested. The CDR3 consists of 12 residues. Germline lookup yields CDR1 SQVTM and CDR2 ANQGSEA. CDR3 region: CSVVHQGGEQYF.

The chain is built from TRBV6-5 and TRBJ2-7; the TCRdb call, TRBD1, lacks DNA for checking. Germline assignment: CDR1 MNHEY and CDR2 SVGAGI. CDR3 length: 15 amino acids. CDR3 loop: CASRSGTGFPYEQYF.

The chain recombines TRBV12-3 or TRBV12-4 with TRBJ2-5; the D call from TCRdb, TRBD1, cannot be confirmed without DNA. The CDR3 spans 16 residues. This chain's CDR3 is CASSSPWDRKQETQYF.

V and J are TRBV27 and TRBJ2-7; TCRdb's assignment of TRBD1 cannot be checked, as there is no DNA. Germline V CDR1 and CDR2: MNHEY, SMNVEV (reference sequence). The CDR3 contains 12 residues. The CDR3 protein is CASQGQGYEQYF.

J is TRBJ2-7 and V is TRBV7-6. Germline V CDR1 and CDR2: SGHVS, FNYEAQ. The CDR3 has 15 residues. The CDR3 region is CASSPFRGSYYEQYF.

The chain is built from TRBV28 and TRBJ1-1; TCRdb's D gene call, TRBD1, goes unchecked for lack of DNA. The CDR3 is 13 residues long. Germline loops: CDR1 MDHEN, CDR2 SYDVKM. The CDR3 is CASRHRVNTEAFF.

The chain couples TRBV20-1 to TRBJ1-5; checking the TCRdb D call of TRBD1 is not possible without DNA. CDR1 is DFQATT, CDR2 SNEGSKA, per germline (reference sequence). The CDR3 is 15 residues long. CDR3 amino acids: CSATQDRAGNQPQHF.

This rearrangement joins TRBV15 to TRBJ2-3; the D call of TRBD1 rests on TCRdb alone, since no DNA is present to check it. The CDR3 sequence is 16 residues long. Germline V gives CDR1 LNHNV, CDR2 YYDKDF (reference sequence). Here the CDR3 reads CATKHPAGAHADTQYF.

The rearrangement joins TRBV29-1 to TRBJ2-2; TCRdb's assignment of TRBD1 cannot be checked, as there is no DNA. This CDR3 comprises 14 residues. Germline CDR1 is SQVTM and CDR2 is ANQGSEA. This CDR3 is CSAGRQGNTGELFF.

This sequence joins TRBV7-7 and TRBJ2-2; TCRdb proposes TRBD1, but this gene call is untestable without DNA. Germline CDR1 is SSHAT and CDR2 is FNYEAQ (reference sequence). CDR3 length equals 15 residues. The CDR3 spells CASSLDAGDTGELFF.

The chain links TRBV10-3 to TRBJ2-5; with no DNA, the TCRdb D assignment of TRBD1 cannot be verified. CDR1 is ENHRY and CDR2 is SYGVKD in the germline V gene. The CDR3 runs 16 residues. CDR3 region: CAISEFARGSVETQYF.

The chain carries TRBV2 and TRBJ1-2; without DNA, the TCRdb call of TRBD1 cannot be checked. Germline CDR1 and CDR2: SNHLY and FYNNEI. This CDR3 has 15 amino acids. The CDR3 is CASSEAGTGSYGYTF.

The chain uses TRBV4-3 and TRBJ2-7. Germline assignment: CDR1 LGHNA and CDR2 YSLEER. The CDR3 totals 15 residues. The CDR3 loop is CASSQGFGTSYEQYF.

The V and J genes are TRBV29-1 and TRBJ2-7. The CDR3 sequence is 13 residues long. CDR1 is SQVTM and CDR2 is ANQGSEA in the germline V gene. CDR3 residues: CSVEPEGSYEQYF.

The chain carries TRBV6-6 and TRBJ2-5; as DNA is missing, the TRBD1 call by TCRdb cannot be tested. CDR3 length: 16 amino acids. Germline values: CDR1 MNHNY, CDR2 SVGAGI (reference sequence). CDR3 residues: CASISGISEGRKTQYF.

This chain uses TRBV7-9 with TRBJ2-7; the D call of TRBD1 rests on TCRdb alone, since no DNA is present to check it. Germline V lookup: CDR1 SEHNR, CDR2 FQNEAQ (reference sequence). The CDR3 covers 16 residues. The CDR3: CASSLSAGGDFYEQYF.

This chain uses TRBV12-3 or TRBV12-4 with TRBJ2-7; TCRdb selects TRBD1, and the lack of DNA leaves this call unchecked. The CDR3 has 13 residues. This CDR3 reads CASSLRGANEQYF.

The V gene is TRBV5-1, the J gene TRBJ1-1. Per germline, CDR1 SGHRS and CDR2 YFSETQ. The CDR3 sequence is 14 residues long. The CDR3 spells CASSWYTGNTEAFF. Full variable domain (rest looked up from reference TRBV5-1 and TRBJ1-1): KAGVTQTPRYLIKTRGQQVTLSCSPISGHRSVSWYQQTPGQGLQFLFEYFSETQRNKGNFPGRFSGRQFSNSRSEMNVSTLELGDSALYLCASSWYTGNTEAFFGQGTRLTVV.

The CDR3: CASSLGLAGGETRYF. The chain couples TRBV7-3 to TRBJ2-5; absent DNA, TCRdb's TRBD2 call cannot be checked. The CDR3 extends over 15 amino acids. Germline CDR1 and CDR2: SGHTA and FQGTGA.

The genes are TRBV19 and TRBJ2-5. CDR1 is LNHDA and CDR2 is SQIVND in the germline V gene (reference sequence). This CDR3 spans 17 amino acids. CDR3 in amino acids: CASTYRHRANPQETQYF.

The gene calls are TRBV7-2 and TRBJ2-5; TCRdb outputs TRBD2, but without DNA this stays unchecked. The germline gives CDR1 SGHTA, CDR2 FQGNSA. The CDR3 runs 16 residues. The CDR3 loop reads CASSLESGVRSETQYF.

The chain combines TRBV7-9 with TRBJ2-7; as DNA is missing, the TRBD1 call by TCRdb cannot be tested. Germline CDR1 is SEHNR and CDR2 is FQNEAQ (reference sequence). The CDR3 is made up of 15 amino acids. CDR3 residues: CASSLDPLRSYEQYF.

This chain links TRBV29-1 with TRBJ2-1; TCRdb proposes TRBD1, but this gene call is untestable without DNA. In germline, CDR1 is SQVTM, CDR2 ANQGSEA. This CDR3 region has 16 residues. The CDR3 sequence: CSVWGGGQAHPNEQFF.

The genes are TRBV27 and TRBJ2-3. There are 14 residues in the CDR3. Germline loops: CDR1 MNHEY, CDR2 SMNVEV (reference sequence). The CDR3 is CASSFGRSTDTQYF.